Below are 28 T cell receptor beta chains sequenced from a single sample in a study of cytomegalovirus exposure and HLA in healthy donors. Both 60 Vbeta primers and 13 Jbeta primers went into the PCR. Generated by immunoSEQ multiplex PCR, the TCRdb table keeps only in-frame clones and is missing some. This sample has about 160,000 clones, with over 65% found just once. Sequenced input: PBMCs. These receptors originate from a woman in her 40s in good health and CMV-seronegative.

The V call is TRBV5-4, the J call TRBJ2-2; 7 bases are shared with TRBD2. Trimming took 1 base from V and 7 from J; bases not matched to a gene: 7. Germline lookup yields CDR1 SGHNT and CDR2 YYREEE (reference sequence). The CDR3 sequence is 15 residues long. In DNA form, the CDR3 reads TGTGCCAGCAGCTTGAGTCGGGGGAGGGACGGGGAGCTGTTTTTT. Its protein is CASSLSRGRDGELFF.

The CDR3 DNA sequence: TGTGCCAGCAGTGATCCGGACAGGGGGACTGAAGCTTTCTTT. As protein: CASSDPDRGTEAFF. V and J are TRBV2 and TRBJ1-1; TRBD1 aligns across 10 bases. CDR1 is SNHLY, CDR2 FYNNEI, per germline. CDR3 length: 14 amino acids. The V segment lost 3 bases and the J segment 5 bases; nucleotides outside the gene matches: 3. Based on the CDR3 plus reference TRBV2 and TRBJ1-1, the full variable domain is EPEVTQTPSHQVTQMGQEVILRCVPISNHLYFYWYRQILGQKVEFLVSFYNNEISEKSEIFDDQFSVERPDGSNFTLKIRSTKLEDSAMYFCASSDPDRGTEAFFGQGTRLTVV.

The chain recombines TRBV19 with TRBJ1-6; D is perhaps TRBD1 (6 bases). Germline assignment: CDR1 LNHDA and CDR2 SQIVND (reference sequence). The CDR3 sequence is 14 residues long. V lost 4 bases, J lost 7 bases, and 11 bases lay in between. The CDR3 reads CASSSGQTNSPLHF. The CDR3 coding sequence is TGTGCCAGTAGTAGCGGACAGACCAATTCACCCCTCCACTTT.

The V and J genes are TRBV29-1 and TRBJ1-1; weak D call: TRBD1 (5 bases). The CDR3 length is 12 residues. The V gene lost 7 bases and the J gene lost 1 base, with 10 bases spanning the gap. From germline, CDR1 is SQVTM and CDR2 ANQGSEA. The CDR3 spells CSGLDRNTEAFF. Written as DNA, the CDR3 is TGCAGCGGGCTCGACAGGAACACTGAAGCTTTCTTT.

CDR3 nucleotides: TGCGCCAGCAGCTTGGGGTTCGGCGCTAGCGGGGGCTCGAGGGGAGAGACCCAGTACTTC. Translating it yields CASSLGFGASGGSRGETQYF. This chain links TRBV5-1 with TRBJ2-5; 10 bases are a match to TRBD2. Germline loops: CDR1 SGHRS, CDR2 YFSETQ. CDR3 length: 20 residues. Losses at the gene ends were 0 bases for V and 4 bases for J; bases not matched to a gene: 18.

The V gene is TRBV28, the J gene TRBJ1-4; 8 positions match TRBD1. V gave up 2 bases and J gave up 6 bases; unmatched junction bases: 2. Germline V lookup: CDR1 MDHEN, CDR2 SYDVKM. The CDR3 sequence is 14 residues long. The CDR3 sequence is CASSLAGGHEKLFF. DNA of the CDR3: TGTGCCAGCAGTTTAGCAGGGGGCCATGAAAAACTGTTTTTT. Supplemented by reference TRBV28 and TRBJ1-4, the full variable domain reads DVKVTQSSRYLVKRTGEKVFLECVQDMDHENMFWYRQDPGLGLRLIYFSYDVKMKEKGDIPEGYSVSREKKERFSLILESASTNQTSMYLCASSLAGGHEKLFFGSGTQLSVL.

This chain links TRBV7-9 with TRBJ1-5; 7 bases are shared with TRBD1. The CDR3 extends over 14 amino acids. The germline CDR1 and CDR2 sequences are SEHNR and FQNEAQ (reference sequence). After removal of 4 bases from V and 5 bases from J, the junction contained 5 bases not matched to a gene. The CDR3 DNA reads TGTGCCAGCAGCTCAAGTCAGGGGGATCAGCCCCAGCATTTT. Its protein product is CASSSSQGDQPQHF.

The chain combines TRBV6-1 with TRBJ1-4; possible D gene TRBD1, 5 bases. The CDR3 sequence is 14 residues long. Germline-derived CDR1 and CDR2 are MNHNS and SASEGT. Trimming took 3 bases from V and 10 from J, leaving 15 bases between them. The CDR3 nucleotides read TGTGCCAGCAGTGATCCGGGGGAGCTTGGAAAACTGTTTTTT. Amino acids: CASSDPGELGKLFF.

This chain connects TRBV4-1 to TRBJ1-4; TRBD1 agrees at 9 bases. The length of the CDR3 is 15 residues. Trimming at V came to 4 bases and at J to 8 bases, leaving 8 bases not matched to a gene. CDR1 MGHRA and CDR2 YSYEKL come from the germline V gene. The CDR3 DNA is TGCGCCAGCAGCCGAGGACAGGGGACTTTGGAAAAACTGTTTTTT. This gives the protein CASSRGQGTLEKLFF.

The chain recombines TRBV7-2 with TRBJ1-3; D might be TRBD1 (5 bases). V was clipped by 2 bases and J by 2 bases, with 16 bases between them. CDR3 size: 17 residues. CDR1 is SGHTA and CDR2 is FQGNSA in the germline V gene. CDR3 loop: CASSLTGGYRPGNTIYF. The CDR3, as DNA: TGTGCCAGCAGCTTAACCGGGGGGTATAGGCCTGGAAACACCATATATTTT.

This rearrangement joins TRBV7-2 to TRBJ2-5; 10 bases are shared with TRBD2. With 4 bases clipped from V and 1 base from J, the junction kept 9 bases outside the gene matches. CDR1 SGHTA and CDR2 FQGNSA come from the germline V gene. This CDR3 comprises 17 residues. CDR3 protein: CASSWGGASGGQETQYF. The CDR3 bases are TGTGCCAGCAGCTGGGGGGGGGCTAGCGGGGGCCAAGAGACCCAGTACTTC.

V is TRBV7-2 and J is TRBJ2-7; a weak D match, TRBD2 (6 bases). Trimming took 5 bases from V and 4 from J, leaving 15 bases between them. From germline, CDR1 is SGHTA and CDR2 FQGNSA. CDR3 length: 14 residues. Here the CDR3 DNA reads TGTGCCAGCAGCCCCGGGACGGGACTTTACGAGCAGTACTTC. Amino acid sequence: CASSPGTGLYEQYF.

The V gene is TRBV11-2, the J gene TRBJ1-3; D uncertain. Germline loops: CDR1 SGHAT, CDR2 FQNNGV. Trimming took 3 bases from V and 1 from J, leaving 16 bases between them. This CDR3 region has 17 residues. CDR3 in amino acids: CASSFLPGGRSGNTIYF. CDR3 nucleotide sequence: TGTGCCAGCAGCTTTCTACCGGGAGGAAGGTCTGGAAACACCATATATTTT.

The chain links TRBV5-5 to TRBJ1-3, with D possibly matching TRBD1 (5 bases). The CDR3 sequence is 15 residues long. The germline V gene encodes CDR1 SGHKS and CDR2 YYEKEE (reference sequence). Trimming took off 4 bases at V and 0 bases at J, with 11 bases between the two ends. The CDR3 nucleotides read TGTGCCAGCAGCCGAGGAGACAGCTCTGGAAACACCATATATTTT. Translation: CASSRGDSSGNTIYF.

The V call is TRBV6-5, the J call TRBJ2-3; D gene uncertain. Trimming pared 5 bases from V and 5 bases from J, leaving 14 bases between. This CDR3 is built from 14 residues. The germline V gene has CDR1 MNHEY and CDR2 SVGAGI. CDR3 sequence (DNA): TGTGCCAGCAGTCCCGGATACAACAGAGATACGCAGTATTTT. This translates into CASSPGYNRDTQYF.

This clone was observed a single time. The chain has TRBV6-1 and TRBJ2-3; 8 bases align to TRBD1. The CDR3 is 18 amino acids. J was trimmed by 3 bases and V by 0 bases; bases with no gene match: 11. Germline V gene lookup returns CDR1 MNHNS and CDR2 SASEGT. CDR3: CASSEAYRWTGKTDTQYF. For the CDR3, the DNA is TGTGCCAGCAGTGAAGCGTATCGTTGGACAGGGAAGACAGATACGCAGTATTTT.

The CDR3 sequence is CASSSLAGGLSTDTQYF. The CDR3 bases are TGCGCCAGCAGCTCGCTAGCGGGGGGCCTTAGCACAGATACGCAGTATTTT. The genes are TRBV5-1 and TRBJ2-3; 11 nucleotides match TRBD2. J gave up 0 bases and V 3 bases, and 6 bases lay outside the gene matches. The CDR3 loop spans 17 amino acids. Germline CDR1 is SGHRS and CDR2 is YFSETQ. The complete variable domain, with remaining parts taken from reference TRBV5-1 and TRBJ2-3, reads KAGVTQTPRYLIKTRGQQVTLSCSPISGHRSVSWYQQTPGQGLQFLFEYFSETQRNKGNFPGRFSGRQFSNSRSEMNVSTLELGDSALYLCASSSLAGGLSTDTQYFGPGTRLTVL.

The CDR3 DNA follows: TGTGCCAGCAGCCCTCTTAGGGCAGGGGAAGATACGCAGTATTTT. Residues: CASSPLRAGEDTQYF. The rearrangement uses TRBV11-2 and TRBJ2-3, with D perhaps matching TRBD1 (6 bases). Trimming took 5 bases from V and 5 from J, leaving 17 bases between them. The CDR3 is 15 amino acids. Germline CDR1 reads SGHAT; CDR2 reads FQNNGV.

This clone showed up just a few times. The chain links TRBV7-9 to TRBJ1-4, with D perhaps TRBD1 (5 bases). The V and J ends lost 0 bases and 7 bases respectively, with 12 bases between them. Germline loops: CDR1 SEHNR, CDR2 FQNEAQ (reference sequence). This CDR3 contains 15 residues. The DNA of the CDR3 is TGTGCCAGCAGCTTAGCAGGGGCGCGAGGTGAAAAACTGTTTTTT. Protein sequence: CASSLAGARGEKLFF. Based on the CDR3 plus reference TRBV7-9 and TRBJ1-4, the full variable domain is DTGVSQNPRHKITKRGQNVTFRCDPISEHNRLYWYRQTLGQGPEFLTYFQNEAQLEKSRLLSDRFSAERPKGSFSTLEIQRTEQGDSAMYLCASSLAGARGEKLFFGSGTQLSVL.

The rearrangement links TRBV4-1 to TRBJ1-1; TRBD1 is a possible D gene (5 bases). Trimming cost V 4 bases and J 4 bases, with 13 bases left between them. Germline V gives CDR1 MGHRA, CDR2 YSYEKL. The CDR3 covers 14 residues. The CDR3 loop is CASSLVGGTTEAFF. The CDR3 DNA is TGCGCCAGCAGCCTGGTTGGGGGGACCACTGAAGCTTTCTTT.

This rearrangement joins TRBV7-9 to TRBJ2-1, with D maybe TRBD1 (6 bases). The CDR3 extends over 15 amino acids. The germline V and J ends were trimmed by 4 bases and 5 bases, with 15 bases remaining between them. The germline gives CDR1 SEHNR, CDR2 FQNEAQ (reference sequence). The DNA for the CDR3 is TGTGCCAGCAGCTCACCGGACAGAAGTAACAATGAGCAGTTCTTC. It translates to CASSSPDRSNNEQFF. Looking up the rest from reference TRBV7-9 and TRBJ2-1 gives the full variable domain: DTGVSQNPRHKITKRGQNVTFRCDPISEHNRLYWYRQTLGQGPEFLTYFQNEAQLEKSRLLSDRFSAERPKGSFSTLEIQRTEQGDSAMYLCASSSPDRSNNEQFFGPGTRLTVL.

The gene calls are TRBV7-9 and TRBJ1-1, with TRBD1 matching over 7 bases. This CDR3 region has 13 residues. After removal of 4 bases from V and 2 bases from J, the junction contained 1 base not matched to a gene. Germline-derived CDR1 and CDR2 are SEHNR and FQNEAQ (reference sequence). The DNA of the CDR3 is TGTGCCAGCAGCTACAGGGGTAACACTGAAGCTTTCTTT. Residues: CASSYRGNTEAFF.

This chain connects TRBV5-1 to TRBJ2-4; TRBD2 aligns across 13 bases. This CDR3 has 21 amino acids. The trim removed 3 bases at V and 1 base at J, leaving 16 bases unmatched. Germline V gene lookup returns CDR1 SGHRS and CDR2 YFSETQ. The CDR3 reads CASSYSISGTSGVWAKNIQYF. The CDR3 region has the DNA TGCGCCAGCAGCTACAGCATCTCCGGGACTAGCGGGGTATGGGCCAAAAACATTCAGTACTTC.

The chain employs TRBV5-6 and TRBJ1-5, with D hard to call. Germline loops: CDR1 SGHDT, CDR2 YYEEEE. The length of the CDR3 is 15 residues. The V end was cut by 0 bases, the J end by 6 bases, with 13 bases between. The CDR3 is CASSLARSPAQPQHF. The CDR3 DNA reads TGTGCCAGCAGCTTGGCCCGGTCACCCGCTCAGCCCCAGCATTTT.

The rearrangement uses TRBV19 and TRBJ1-1; 10 nucleotides match TRBD1. After removal of 4 bases from V and 3 bases from J, the junction contained 2 bases not matched to a gene. Germline CDR1 LNHDA, CDR2 SQIVND (reference sequence). The CDR3 is made up of 14 amino acids. CDR3 residues: CASSRQGAYTEAFF. The DNA of the CDR3 is TGTGCCAGTAGTAGACAGGGGGCTTACACTGAAGCTTTCTTT.

V usage is TRBV28 and J usage is TRBJ1-3; 9 bases fit TRBD1. The CDR3 spans 17 residues. V shed 2 bases and J 0 bases; nucleotides not matched to a gene: 5. The germline CDR1 and CDR2 sequences are MDHEN and SYDVKM. The CDR3 region is CASSLTTGGFSGNTIYF. In DNA, the CDR3 is TGTGCCAGCAGTTTAACGACAGGGGGTTTCTCTGGAAACACCATATATTTT. The entire variable domain, with the rest obtained from reference TRBV28 and TRBJ1-3, is as follows: DVKVTQSSRYLVKRTGEKVFLECVQDMDHENMFWYRQDPGLGLRLIYFSYDVKMKEKGDIPEGYSVSREKKERFSLILESASTNQTSMYLCASSLTTGGFSGNTIYFGEGSWLTVV.

This clone was counted once. The J gene is TRBJ1-3, the V gene TRBV6-5, with D perhaps matching TRBD1 (6 bases). This CDR3 is built from 16 residues. Trimming removed 2 bases at V and 0 bases at J, with 11 bases between. Germline V lookup: CDR1 MNHEY, CDR2 SVGAGI. As DNA, the CDR3 is TGTGCCAGCAGTTACCGGGACATCGACTCTGGAAACACCATATATTTT. It translates to CASSYRDIDSGNTIYF.

Only one count was recorded for this clone. The chain couples TRBV27 to TRBJ2-1; TRBD1 agrees at 10 bases. The CDR3 has 15 residues. Per the germline V gene, CDR1 is MNHEY and CDR2 is SMNVEV (reference sequence). Losses at the gene ends were 1 base for V and 6 bases for J; bases not matched to a gene: 3. CDR3 in DNA: TGTGCCAGCAGTTTATTTGGGACAGGGGTCAATGAGCAGTTCTTC. This sequence encodes CASSLFGTGVNEQFF.